The sequence of this T cell receptor (beta chain) was determined in a study of molecular identifiers for immune sequencing clone quantification. General study points: Whereas clones above 20 RNA copies held under 1% of naive-cell molecules, they held over 97% of effector molecules. Jurkat TCR RNA spiked in from one cell reportedly remained identifiable amid about a million naive cells.

Methods described previously were used for bulk TCR libraries, and listed TCR primers were applied. TCRdb re-derived calls from the PCR reads in MiXCR, one entry per CDR3 protein. This repertoire shows hundreds of thousands of distinct CDR3 sequences, about 20% found once; its top ten account for roughly 0.9%. Using a CD8+CD4-CCR7+CD45RA+ phenotype, naive CD8 T cells were sorted. Germline V CDR1 and CDR2: LGHNA, YSLEER. The CDR3 length is 16 residues. Trimming took 0 bases from V and 1 from J, leaving 13 bases between them. In the case of this clonotype: Its antigen is still unknown.

The specimen sequenced was naive CD8+ T cells from blood, with Jurkat cell RNA spiked in. Subset meaning: FACS-sorted CD8+CD4-CCR7+CD45RA+ naive T cells. The rearrangement uses TRBV4-3 and TRBJ2-7; no clear D. The source of this sequence is a human donor in good health. Some libraries in this study had Jurkat cell RNA spiked in. CDR3 DNA sequence: TGCGCCAGCAGCCAAGATCGGTTACAGCTTTCCTACGAGCAGTACTTC. Its protein product is CASSQDRLQLSYEQYF.